This TCR beta chain was recorded in a study of T cells in Graves' hyperthyroidism and ophthalmopathy. The CDR3 totals 12 residues. CDR1 and CDR2 (germline): SQVTM, ANQGSEA. V gave up 7 bases and J gave up 3 bases, with 13 bases separating them. This clonotype appeared many times. Amplified TCR beta CDR3 regions derived from RNA transcripts. TCR CDR3 underwent first-round RT-PCR with the HTBI primer set. TCRdb analysed the multiplex PCR reads with MiXCR anew, one entry per CDR3 protein. The table lists about 610,000 distinct CDR3 sequences, about 14% of them singletons. Lactation, pregnancy, other autoimmune disease or uncontrolled infection led to exclusion of patients. PBMCs came from 10 ml fresh peripheral blood.

This TCR derives from a woman aged 40 to 55 with Graves' ophthalmopathy. The J gene is TRBJ2-7, the V gene TRBV29-1, with a weak D call TRBD1 (6 bases). The sample consisted of blood. CDR3 loop: CSGIGQLYEQYF. For the CDR3, the DNA is TGCAGCGGAATTGGACAGCTCTACGAGCAGTACTTC.